This is a list of T cell receptor beta chains from one sample in a study of T-cell reconstitution after alpha-beta-depleted transplantation in children. TCRdb redid the calling of the PCR reads with MiXCR, one entry per CDR3 protein. This table has roughly 400,000 distinct CDR3 sequences, about a fifth appearing once. The material was PBMCs from the stem cell graft donor, obtained from the stem cell graft. The origin of the receptors is a human donor who donated a stem cell graft to a child with acute myeloid leukemia. CDR3s include the opening cysteine and the closing phenylalanine or tryptophan. D genes are given only for firm matches. Size is stated for part of the rows, as once, few or many counts, or as a class when the clone is expanded.

j_call: TRBJ2-1; v_call: TRBV20-1; clone_size: many; d_call: -; cdr3_aa: CSARAGRANNEQFF; cdr3_nt: TGCAGTGCTAGGGCGGGACGGGCTAACAATGAGCAGTTCTTC
j_call: TRBJ2-2; v_call: TRBV5-1; clone_size: -; d_call: TRBD2; cdr3_aa: CASSLGLAVGELFF; cdr3_nt: TGCGCCAGCAGCTTGGGACTAGCGGTCGGGGAGCTGTTTTTT
j_call: TRBJ2-1; v_call: TRBV11-2; clone_size: few; d_call: -; cdr3_aa: CASSFPHEQFF; cdr3_nt: TGTGCCAGCAGCTTCCCCCATGAGCAGTTCTTC
j_call: TRBJ2-3; v_call: TRBV24-1; clone_size: -; d_call: -; cdr3_aa: CATSAPSGYAQYF; cdr3_nt: TGTGCCACCAGTGCCCCCTCAGGGTACGCGCAGTATTTT
j_call: TRBJ2-1; v_call: TRBV7-9; clone_size: -; d_call: TRBD2; cdr3_aa: CASRGVAGNEQFF; cdr3_nt: TGTGCCAGCAGGGGAGTAGCGGGGAATGAGCAGTTCTTC
j_call: TRBJ2-1; v_call: TRBV10-3; clone_size: -; d_call: TRBD2; cdr3_aa: CATTLAGEINEQFF; cdr3_nt: TGTGCCACAACTCTAGCGGGAGAGATTAATGAGCAGTTCTTC
j_call: TRBJ2-3; v_call: TRBV11-2; clone_size: -; d_call: TRBD2; cdr3_aa: CASSFGPAGEGDTQYF; cdr3_nt: TGTGCCAGCAGCTTCGGTCCAGCGGGAGAGGGGGATACGCAGTATTTT
j_call: TRBJ1-2; v_call: TRBV20-1; clone_size: many; d_call: -; cdr3_aa: CSALINQGYTF; cdr3_nt: TGCAGTGCCCTAATAAATCAGGGCTACACCTTC
j_call: TRBJ2-1; v_call: TRBV4-3; clone_size: few; d_call: -; cdr3_aa: CASSHPQKGSSYNEQFF; cdr3_nt: TGCGCCAGCAGCCATCCCCAGAAAGGCAGCTCCTACAATGAGCAGTTCTTC
j_call: TRBJ2-7; v_call: TRBV12-3/TRBV12-4; clone_size: -; d_call: -; cdr3_aa: CASTDAGTVSYEQYF; cdr3_nt: TGTGCCAGCACCGATGCCGGGACGGTGTCCTACGAGCAGTACTTC
j_call: TRBJ1-1; v_call: TRBV12-3/TRBV12-4; clone_size: -; d_call: -; cdr3_aa: CASSSGRGGTEAFF; cdr3_nt: TGTGCCAGCAGTTCCGGAAGGGGGGGCACTGAAGCTTTCTTT
j_call: TRBJ2-3; v_call: TRBV5-1; clone_size: many; d_call: -; cdr3_aa: CASSLEGWADTQYF; cdr3_nt: TGCGCCAGCAGCTTGGAGGGGTGGGCAGATACGCAGTATTTT
j_call: TRBJ2-7; v_call: TRBV29-1; clone_size: many; d_call: TRBD1; cdr3_aa: CSVVTTGGSYEQYF; cdr3_nt: TGCAGCGTCGTAACTACAGGGGGATCCTACGAGCAGTACTTC
j_call: TRBJ2-2; v_call: TRBV6-2/TRBV6-3; clone_size: few; d_call: TRBD2; cdr3_aa: CASRPGLAGVFGELFF; cdr3_nt: TGTGCCAGCAGACCCGGACTAGCGGGAGTGTTCGGGGAGCTGTTTTTT
j_call: TRBJ1-1; v_call: TRBV20-1; clone_size: -; d_call: TRBD1; cdr3_aa: CSARLAGGTEAFF; cdr3_nt: TGCAGTGCTAGATTGGCAGGGGGTACTGAAGCTTTCTTT
j_call: TRBJ2-7; v_call: TRBV29-1; clone_size: -; d_call: TRBD1; cdr3_aa: CSVEGRGTGTYEQYF; cdr3_nt: TGCAGCGTTGAAGGGAGGGGGACAGGGACCTACGAGCAGTACTTC
j_call: TRBJ2-1; v_call: TRBV12-3/TRBV12-4; clone_size: many; d_call: -; cdr3_aa: CASIKRDAFTYNEQFF; cdr3_nt: TGTGCCAGCATTAAAAGGGACGCTTTTACCTACAATGAGCAGTTCTTC
j_call: TRBJ2-5; v_call: TRBV27; clone_size: -; d_call: TRBD1; cdr3_aa: CASSLYTGEETQYF; cdr3_nt: TGTGCCAGCAGTTTATACACAGGGGAAGAGACCCAGTACTTC
j_call: TRBJ2-7; v_call: TRBV20-1; clone_size: few; d_call: TRBD2; cdr3_aa: CSARLASGTVSYEQYF; cdr3_nt: TGCAGTGCTAGATTGGCTAGCGGGACGGTTTCCTACGAGCAGTACTTC
j_call: TRBJ1-1; v_call: TRBV27; clone_size: -; d_call: -; cdr3_aa: CASTSSSGLGTEAFF; cdr3_nt: TGTGCCAGCACTTCTTCGAGCGGGTTAGGCACTGAAGCTTTCTTT
j_call: TRBJ2-1; v_call: TRBV5-1; clone_size: few; d_call: -; cdr3_aa: CASSLESRGNEQFF; cdr3_nt: TGCGCCAGCAGCTTGGAGTCGCGTGGCAATGAGCAGTTCTTC
j_call: TRBJ1-2; v_call: TRBV7-2; clone_size: -; d_call: -; cdr3_aa: CASSLEEGNTF; cdr3_nt: TGTGCCAGCAGCTTAGAAGAAGGGAACACCTTC
j_call: TRBJ1-1; v_call: TRBV7-9; clone_size: few; d_call: -; cdr3_aa: CASSSQSGNTEAFF; cdr3_nt: TGTGCCAGCAGCTCACAGTCCGGGAACACTGAAGCTTTCTTT
j_call: TRBJ2-7; v_call: TRBV7-4; clone_size: -; d_call: TRBD1; cdr3_aa: CANGTGTYEQYF; cdr3_nt: TGTGCCAATGGGACAGGGACCTACGAGCAGTACTTC
j_call: TRBJ2-1; v_call: TRBV20-1; clone_size: -; d_call: -; cdr3_aa: CSAYQDNEQFF; cdr3_nt: TGCAGTGCTTACCAAGACAATGAGCAGTTCTTC
j_call: TRBJ1-1; v_call: TRBV28; clone_size: -; d_call: TRBD1; cdr3_aa: CASYRDRRQEAFF; cdr3_nt: TGTGCCAGCTATAGGGACAGGCGGCAGGAAGCTTTCTTT
j_call: TRBJ2-1; v_call: TRBV7-2; clone_size: -; d_call: TRBD2; cdr3_aa: CASTTSGRNEQFF; cdr3_nt: TGTGCCAGCACCACTAGCGGGAGGAATGAGCAGTTCTTC
j_call: TRBJ2-7; v_call: TRBV29-1; clone_size: many; d_call: -; cdr3_aa: CSVVRANSYEQYF; cdr3_nt: TGCAGCGTTGTGAGGGCGAATTCCTACGAGCAGTACTTC
j_call: TRBJ2-1; v_call: TRBV27; clone_size: few; d_call: -; cdr3_aa: CASSFASYNEQFF; cdr3_nt: TGTGCCAGCAGTTTTGCCTCCTACAATGAGCAGTTCTTC
j_call: TRBJ2-3; v_call: TRBV6-4; clone_size: many; d_call: -; cdr3_aa: CASSEGRAETDTQYF; cdr3_nt: TGTGCCAGCAGTGAAGGTCGGGCCGAGACAGATACGCAGTATTTT
j_call: TRBJ2-1; v_call: TRBV11-2; clone_size: -; d_call: -; cdr3_aa: CASSSLTRSYNEQFF; cdr3_nt: TGTGCCAGCAGCTCCCTGACTAGATCCTACAATGAGCAGTTCTTC
j_call: TRBJ2-7; v_call: TRBV20-1; clone_size: many; d_call: -; cdr3_aa: CSARASPESYEQYF; cdr3_nt: TGCAGTGCTAGAGCATCCCCGGAGTCCTACGAGCAGTACTTC
j_call: TRBJ2-7; v_call: TRBV24-1; clone_size: few; d_call: TRBD1; cdr3_aa: CATSPRGQGSHEQYF; cdr3_nt: TGTGCCACCAGTCCCCGGGGACAGGGGAGCCACGAGCAGTACTTC
j_call: TRBJ1-1; v_call: TRBV12-3/TRBV12-4; clone_size: -; d_call: -; cdr3_aa: CASSPTGPPEAFF; cdr3_nt: TGTGCCAGCAGTCCCACGGGGCCTCCTGAAGCTTTCTTT
j_call: TRBJ2-7; v_call: TRBV15; clone_size: few; d_call: -; cdr3_aa: CATSRDPAEYEQYF; cdr3_nt: TGTGCCACCAGCAGAGATCCGGCGGAGTACGAGCAGTACTTC
j_call: TRBJ2-4; v_call: TRBV7-2; clone_size: few; d_call: TRBD2; cdr3_aa: CASSLGLAGVGNIQYF; cdr3_nt: TGTGCCAGCAGCTTGGGACTAGCGGGAGTTGGAAACATTCAGTACTTC
j_call: TRBJ2-2; v_call: TRBV11-2; clone_size: few; d_call: TRBD1; cdr3_aa: CASSSIRRSGGNTGELFF; cdr3_nt: TGTGCCAGCAGCTCGATCCGTCGATCAGGGGGTAACACCGGGGAGCTGTTTTTT
j_call: TRBJ2-1; v_call: TRBV12-3/TRBV12-4; clone_size: -; d_call: -; cdr3_aa: CASSLLSSGGGGNEQFF; cdr3_nt: TGTGCCAGCAGTTTACTTTCGTCTGGGGGCGGTGGGAATGAGCAGTTCTTC
j_call: TRBJ2-1; v_call: TRBV7-9; clone_size: -; d_call: TRBD1; cdr3_aa: CASSLTGARYNEQFF; cdr3_nt: TGTGCCAGCAGCCTAACAGGGGCGAGGTACAATGAGCAGTTCTTC
j_call: TRBJ2-1; v_call: TRBV20-1; clone_size: many; d_call: TRBD2; cdr3_aa: CSAREPLAGATYNEQFF; cdr3_nt: TGCAGTGCTAGAGAGCCCCTAGCGGGAGCTACTTACAATGAGCAGTTCTTC
j_call: TRBJ2-1; v_call: TRBV20-1; clone_size: -; d_call: -; cdr3_aa: CSASGAVNNEQFF; cdr3_nt: TGCAGTGCCTCGGGAGCGGTAAACAATGAGCAGTTCTTC
j_call: TRBJ1-4; v_call: TRBV20-1; clone_size: many; d_call: -; cdr3_aa: CSARSSRGVEKLFF; cdr3_nt: TGCAGTGCTAGATCTTCCAGGGGAGTAGAAAAACTGTTTTTT
j_call: TRBJ2-1; v_call: TRBV27; clone_size: many; d_call: -; cdr3_aa: CASRGNSYNEQFF; cdr3_nt: TGTGCCAGCAGAGGGAACTCCTACAATGAGCAGTTCTTC
j_call: TRBJ2-7; v_call: TRBV7-8; clone_size: many; d_call: TRBD2; cdr3_aa: CASSLEGTSGRASSYEQYF; cdr3_nt: TGTGCCAGCAGCCTAGAGGGGACTAGCGGGAGGGCGAGCTCCTACGAGCAGTACTTC
j_call: TRBJ1-4; v_call: TRBV5-1; clone_size: -; d_call: TRBD1; cdr3_aa: CASRSTPGQGEKLFF; cdr3_nt: TGCGCCAGCAGGAGCACCCCGGGACAGGGAGAAAAACTGTTTTTT
j_call: TRBJ2-1; v_call: TRBV6-2/TRBV6-3; clone_size: -; d_call: TRBD2; cdr3_aa: CASSYTSGTSGRRTYNEQFF; cdr3_nt: TGTGCCAGCAGTTACACCTCCGGGACTAGCGGGAGAAGAACCTACAATGAGCAGTTCTTC
j_call: TRBJ2-3; v_call: TRBV7-3; clone_size: -; d_call: TRBD1; cdr3_aa: CASSFGTGSSTDTQYF; cdr3_nt: TGTGCCAGCAGCTTCGGGACAGGGTCTAGCACAGATACGCAGTATTTT
j_call: TRBJ2-1; v_call: TRBV20-1; clone_size: few; d_call: -; cdr3_aa: CSAGREPLGNEQFF; cdr3_nt: TGCAGTGCTGGGCGTGAGCCCCTAGGGAATGAGCAGTTCTTC
j_call: TRBJ2-1; v_call: TRBV20-1; clone_size: few; d_call: TRBD2; cdr3_aa: CSASGRTVTSGRHPFF; cdr3_nt: TGCAGTGCTAGCGGCCGGACAGTGACTAGCGGGCGACACCCGTTCTTC
j_call: TRBJ2-7; v_call: TRBV20-1; clone_size: few; d_call: -; cdr3_aa: CSARDLQGTYEQYF; cdr3_nt: TGCAGTGCTAGAGATTTACAGGGAACCTACGAGCAGTACTTC
j_call: TRBJ1-1; v_call: TRBV12-3/TRBV12-4; clone_size: many; d_call: -; cdr3_aa: CASSQTSMNTEAFF; cdr3_nt: TGTGCCAGCAGTCAGACATCGATGAACACTGAAGCTTTCTTT
j_call: TRBJ1-1; v_call: TRBV7-9; clone_size: -; d_call: -; cdr3_aa: CASSLSSPKNTEAFF; cdr3_nt: TGTGCCAGCAGCTTGTCGTCACCCAAAAACACTGAAGCTTTCTTT
j_call: TRBJ1-4; v_call: TRBV4-2; clone_size: many; d_call: -; cdr3_aa: CASSARQITNEKLFF; cdr3_nt: TGTGCCAGCAGCGCCCGACAGATCACTAATGAAAAACTGTTTTTT
j_call: TRBJ2-7; v_call: TRBV20-1; clone_size: -; d_call: -; cdr3_aa: CSARRRIGYEQYF; cdr3_nt: TGCAGTGCTAGAAGGCGAATAGGCTACGAGCAGTACTTC
j_call: TRBJ2-1; v_call: TRBV12-3/TRBV12-4; clone_size: -; d_call: TRBD2; cdr3_aa: CASSSSGGSRGQFF; cdr3_nt: TGTGCCAGCAGTTCTAGCGGGGGGTCTCGGGGGCAGTTCTTC
j_call: TRBJ2-1; v_call: TRBV15; clone_size: -; d_call: -; cdr3_aa: CATSRDLRGEQFF; cdr3_nt: TGTGCCACCAGCAGAGATCTTAGGGGGGAGCAGTTCTTC
j_call: TRBJ1-5; v_call: TRBV15; clone_size: many; d_call: TRBD1; cdr3_aa: CATAQGSNQPQHF; cdr3_nt: TGTGCCACCGCACAGGGGAGCAATCAGCCCCAGCATTTT
j_call: TRBJ1-6; v_call: TRBV28; clone_size: few; d_call: -; cdr3_aa: CASSSIYNSPLHF; cdr3_nt: TGTGCCAGCAGTTCCATCTATAATTCACCCCTCCACTTT
j_call: TRBJ2-3; v_call: TRBV30; clone_size: few; d_call: TRBD2; cdr3_aa: CAWSVGTSVDTQYF; cdr3_nt: TGTGCCTGGAGTGTCGGGACTAGCGTGGATACGCAGTATTTT
j_call: TRBJ1-5; v_call: TRBV12-3/TRBV12-4; clone_size: few; d_call: -; cdr3_aa: CASSWEGGGREDQPQHF; cdr3_nt: TGTGCCAGCAGTTGGGAGGGTGGGGGGCGTGAGGATCAGCCCCAGCATTTT